This record concerns one T cell receptor beta chain sequence. Its antigen remains unknown. Patients were ruled out by autoimmune disease history or systemic immunosuppression. This record comes from a study of OX40 agonist ivuxolimab in advanced cancers. Study summary: The study treated patients with ivuxolimab, an agonistic anti-OX40 (CD134) antibody. Recorded diagnoses for dose-escalation patients were hepatocellular carcinoma, melanoma, renal cell or head and neck cancer. Study results and limitations: CD4+ and CD8+ blood T cells expanded clonally by week 6 at 0.1 to 3.0 mg/kg.

Deletions cut 10 bases from V and 0 bases from J, with 7 bases between. This CDR3 spans 12 amino acids. Germline V CDR1 and CDR2: ENHRY, SYGVKD. This table comes from immunoSEQ multiplex PCR, and its TCRdb copy is limited to in-frame clones, with some not included. The repertoire consists of tens of thousands of clones, with roughly 80% occurring once and the leading ten covering roughly 4.1%. The specimen was CD4+ or CD8+ T cells sorted from blood, collected in a trial of the OX40 agonist ivuxolimab. The sequence was collected from an adult with an advanced solid tumor such as melanoma, head and neck, liver or kidney cancer. V is TRBV10-3 and J is TRBJ1-3; D remains unclear. CDR3 loop: CASRDSGNTIYF. In DNA, the CDR3 is TGTGCCAGCCGGGACTCTGGAAACACCATATATTTT.